A selection of T cell receptor beta chains follows, all from one sample in a study of graft-versus-host responses after intestinal transplantation. The protocol was immunoSEQ multiplex PCR, while the TCRdb copy is restricted to in-frame clones and leaves out a portion. The data hold more than 30,000 clones, with roughly 87% observed a single time. The sequencing used ileum tissue, collected 200 to 210 days after intestinal transplant. The receptors were gathered from a human patient who received an intestinal transplant, so some T cells may come from the graft donor. Each CDR3 is given without its conserved first and last residue. A D gene is named only where the DNA matches it firmly.

>NA|TRBV30
AWSSGSGDTQY
>NA|TRBV28
ASMGTANTGELF
>NA|TRBV25-1
ASSVFLDSRTEAF
>NA|TRBV28
ASSPGRAITRGNEQY
>NA|TRBV7-2
ASSLVPDDEQY
>NA|TRBV19
ASSTETGLRGTGELF
>TRBD1|TRBV7-9
ASSPTGGTEAF
>NA|TRBV28
ASSLRGGTYEQY
>NA|TRBV11-3
ASSLKRQAGGNEQF
>NA|TRBV30
AWSVEGVVLF
>NA|TRBV6-5
ASSYTGYNSPLH
>NA|TRBV6-5
ASRQGLYNEQF
>NA|TRBV7-3
ASSFDRTGELF
>NA|TRBV5-1
ASSSDPTGELF
>TRBD1|TRBV5-4
ASSRGQGAVETQY
>NA|TRBV4-1
ASSQDLGLYEQY
>NA|TRBV28
ASSRRGRWDYGYT
>NA|TRBV6-5
ASSYLDSQETQY
>NA|TRBV5-1
ASSLGAMDNEQF
>NA|TRBV27
ASSSGNTIY
>TRBD1|TRBV28
ASSSATGQVQPQH
>TRBD2|TRBV7-2
ASSLTSVGETQY
>NA|TRBV19
ASSASRGPPDTIY
>NA|TRBV5-1
ASSLAGDVSYNEQF
>NA|TRBV7-9
ASSYDLGAKGNIQY
>NA|TRBV10-3
AISVGEGSHTIY
>NA|TRBV28
ATSDGALLAYEQY
>NA|TRBV28
ASSLFSGANVLT
>TRBD1|TRBV6-7
ASSSGQGGSYEQY
>TRBD1|TRBV4-1
ASSLRDRGLDEQY
>TRBD1|TRBV5-1
ASSLQGTVGAYEQY
>TRBD2|TRBV5-4
ASSLGSSGGSSEQF
>NA|TRBV12-2
ASRLYPGASGSSVQY
>NA|TRBV7-2
ASSFGLLDLGEQY
>TRBD1|TRBV5-4
ASSSGSRRTGVTEAF
>NA|TRBV28
ASSPGRSYEQY
>NA|TRBV27
ASSQTSSYEQY
>NA|TRBV11-2
ASSLRGMLTEAF
>NA|TRBV19
ASSMAGFGYNEQF
>NA|TRBV5-4
ASSPTPAYEQY
>NA|TRBV10-3
AISDHGRGTYEQY
>TRBD1|TRBV29-1
SAARGQETQY
>NA|TRBV10-1
ASSESRVAYGYT
>TRBD1|TRBV15
ATSSRTGGITDTQY
>TRBD2|TRBV14
ASSQDLGGSQY
>NA|TRBV28
ASSHRTDYEQY
>NA|TRBV30
AWSIYNQPQH
>NA|TRBV7-6
ASSPPLGLGVDTEAF
>NA|TRBV27
ASSFDSLGEQF
>NA|TRBV5-1
ASSWTSNTGELF
>TRBD1|TRBV11-2
ASSLLSGQPSWEQF
>NA|TRBV6-5
ASNQGGWGTGELF
>TRBD1|TRBV6-5
ASSYGQGDYGYT
>TRBD2|TRBV11-2
ASSPGGGWGETQY